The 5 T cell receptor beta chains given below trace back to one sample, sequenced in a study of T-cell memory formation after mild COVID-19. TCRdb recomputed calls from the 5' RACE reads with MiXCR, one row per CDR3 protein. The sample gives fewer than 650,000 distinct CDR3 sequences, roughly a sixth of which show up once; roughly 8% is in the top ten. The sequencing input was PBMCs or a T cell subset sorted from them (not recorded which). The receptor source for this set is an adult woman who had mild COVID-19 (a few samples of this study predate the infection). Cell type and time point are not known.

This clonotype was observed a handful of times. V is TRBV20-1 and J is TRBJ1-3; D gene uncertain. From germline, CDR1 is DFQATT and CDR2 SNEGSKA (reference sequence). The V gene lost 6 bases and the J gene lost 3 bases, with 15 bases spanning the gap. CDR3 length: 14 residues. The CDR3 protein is CSANQVILGNTIYF. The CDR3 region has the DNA TGCAGTGCCAACCAGGTGATCCTTGGAAACACCATATATTTT.

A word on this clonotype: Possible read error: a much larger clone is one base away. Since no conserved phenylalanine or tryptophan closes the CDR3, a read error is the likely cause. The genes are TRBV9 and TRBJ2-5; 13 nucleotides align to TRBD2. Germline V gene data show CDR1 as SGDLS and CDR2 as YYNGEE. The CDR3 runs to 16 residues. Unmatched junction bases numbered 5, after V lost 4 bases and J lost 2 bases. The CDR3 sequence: CASSPRLAGGQETQYL. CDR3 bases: TGTGCCAGCAGCCCACGACTAGCGGGAGGACAAGAGACCCAGTACTTA.

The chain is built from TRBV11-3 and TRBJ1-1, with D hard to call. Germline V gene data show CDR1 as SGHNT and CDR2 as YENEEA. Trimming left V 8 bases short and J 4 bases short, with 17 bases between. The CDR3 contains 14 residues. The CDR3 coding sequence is TGTGCCAGCGGTGAGGTGATCCCGTCCACTGAAGCTTTCTTT. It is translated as CASGEVIPSTEAFF.

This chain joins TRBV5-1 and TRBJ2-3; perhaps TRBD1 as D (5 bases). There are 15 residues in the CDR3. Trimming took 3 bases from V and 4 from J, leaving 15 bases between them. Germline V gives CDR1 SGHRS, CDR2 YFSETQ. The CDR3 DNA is TGCGCCAGCAGCTCAGGAGAGGTGGGGCCAGATACGCAGTATTTT. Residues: CASSSGEVGPDTQYF.

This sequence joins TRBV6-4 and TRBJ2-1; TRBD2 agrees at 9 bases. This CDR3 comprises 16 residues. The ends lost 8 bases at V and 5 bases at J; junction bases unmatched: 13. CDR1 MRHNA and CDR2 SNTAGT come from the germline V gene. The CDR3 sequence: CASPSGSGSINNEQFF. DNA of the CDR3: TGTGCCAGCCCGAGTGGTAGCGGGAGCATAAACAATGAGCAGTTCTTC.